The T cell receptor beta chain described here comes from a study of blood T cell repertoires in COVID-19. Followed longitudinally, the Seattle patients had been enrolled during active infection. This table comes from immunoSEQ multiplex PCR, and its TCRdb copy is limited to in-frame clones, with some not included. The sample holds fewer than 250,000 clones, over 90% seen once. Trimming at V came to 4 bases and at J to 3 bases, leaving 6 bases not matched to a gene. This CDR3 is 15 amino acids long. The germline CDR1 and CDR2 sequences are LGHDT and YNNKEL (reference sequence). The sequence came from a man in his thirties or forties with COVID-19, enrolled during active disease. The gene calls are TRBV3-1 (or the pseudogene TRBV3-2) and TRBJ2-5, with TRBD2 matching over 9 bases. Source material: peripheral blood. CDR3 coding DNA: TGTGCCAGCAGCCGGCCGGCGGGGGGGGAAGAGACCCAGTACTTC. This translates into CASSRPAGGEETQYF.